This paragraph reports one T cell receptor (beta chain). These data are taken from a study of shared clonotypes between healthy human individuals. The authors loaded roughly 200 ng DNA, 25,000 to 30,000 T cell genomes, into sorted-subset replicate PCRs. Original processing methods: ImmunoSEQ only sent back junction sequences with no quality scores, so filtering was done differently. The table came from immunoSEQ multiplex PCR; TCRdb's copy has only in-frame clones and leaves some out. V and J calls and clone size follow that table, whereas D and trimming were derived from the DNA. This table holds about 2 million clones, about 95% found once. Naive CD8 cells lacked CD45RO, underwent positive selection for CCR7 and left out terminally differentiated effector memory CD45RA+ cells. The source is a man between 18 and 29 years old in good health. The material sequenced was naive CD8+ T cells sorted from blood.

In DNA, the CDR3 is TGCGCCAGCAGCCACTCTTGGGACGGGGAGCTGTTTTTT. It is translated as CASSHSWDGELFF. The gene calls are TRBV4-1 and TRBJ2-2; D unresolved. V was clipped by 3 bases and J by 7 bases, with 9 bases between them. The CDR3 is 13 amino acids. Germline CDR1 MGHRA, CDR2 YSYEKL.